The entry that follows covers one T cell receptor (beta chain) sequence. This specimen comes from a study of T cell responses to AZD1222 COVID-19 vaccine. Using immunoSEQ multiplex PCR, the repertoire was profiled, and TCRdb retains in-frame clones only, with some absent. The table has 150,000 to 200,000 clones, about 91% seen once. CDR1 and CDR2 from the germline V gene are MNHNS and SASEGT. This CDR3 is 11 amino acids long. The V end lost 3 bases, the J end lost 7 bases, and 4 bases lay between the germline ends. The receptor comes from an adult who received the AZD1222 COVID-19 vaccine. The V call is TRBV6-1, the J call TRBJ1-5; no definite D call. This material consisted of peripheral blood, taken 28 days after the second AZD1222 dose. CDR3 region: CASSEEQPQHF. In nucleotides, the CDR3 is TGTGCCAGCAGTGAGGAGCAGCCCCAGCATTTT.